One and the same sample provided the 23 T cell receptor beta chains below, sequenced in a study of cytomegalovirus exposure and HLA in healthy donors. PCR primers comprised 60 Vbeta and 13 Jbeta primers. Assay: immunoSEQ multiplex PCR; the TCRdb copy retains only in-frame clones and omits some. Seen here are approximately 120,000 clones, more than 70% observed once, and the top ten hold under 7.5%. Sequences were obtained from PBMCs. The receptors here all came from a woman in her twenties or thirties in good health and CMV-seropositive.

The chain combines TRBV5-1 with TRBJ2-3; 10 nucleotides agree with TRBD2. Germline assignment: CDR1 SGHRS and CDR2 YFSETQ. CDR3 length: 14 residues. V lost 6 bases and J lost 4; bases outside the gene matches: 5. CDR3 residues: CASIPGLAADTQYF. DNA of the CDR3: TGCGCCAGCATCCCCGGACTAGCGGCAGATACGCAGTATTTT.

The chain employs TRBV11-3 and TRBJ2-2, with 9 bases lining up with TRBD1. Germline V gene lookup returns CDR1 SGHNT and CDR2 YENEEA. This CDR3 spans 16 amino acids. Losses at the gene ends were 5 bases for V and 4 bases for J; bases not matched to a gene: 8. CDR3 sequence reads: CASSQWTGASTGELFF. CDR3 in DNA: TGTGCCAGCAGCCAATGGACAGGGGCCAGCACCGGGGAGCTGTTTTTT.

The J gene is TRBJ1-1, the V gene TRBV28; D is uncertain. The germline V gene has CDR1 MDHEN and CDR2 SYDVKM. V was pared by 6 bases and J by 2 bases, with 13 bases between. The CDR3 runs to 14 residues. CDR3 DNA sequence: TGTGCCAGCAGGCTCTCTGGGCGCAACACTGAAGCTTTCTTT. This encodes CASRLSGRNTEAFF.

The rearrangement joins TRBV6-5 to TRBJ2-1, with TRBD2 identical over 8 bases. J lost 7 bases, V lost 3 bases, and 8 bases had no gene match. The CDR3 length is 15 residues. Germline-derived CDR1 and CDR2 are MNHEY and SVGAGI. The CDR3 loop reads CASSYSSGRRNEQFF. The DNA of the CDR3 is TGTGCCAGCAGTTATAGCAGCGGGAGACGGAATGAGCAGTTCTTC.

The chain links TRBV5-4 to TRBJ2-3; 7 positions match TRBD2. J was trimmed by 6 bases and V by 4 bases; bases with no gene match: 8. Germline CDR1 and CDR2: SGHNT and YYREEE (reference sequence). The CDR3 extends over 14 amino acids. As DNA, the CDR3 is TGTGCCAGCAGCGCCCCGGGGGGTCAGGATACGCAGTATTTT. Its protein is CASSAPGGQDTQYF.

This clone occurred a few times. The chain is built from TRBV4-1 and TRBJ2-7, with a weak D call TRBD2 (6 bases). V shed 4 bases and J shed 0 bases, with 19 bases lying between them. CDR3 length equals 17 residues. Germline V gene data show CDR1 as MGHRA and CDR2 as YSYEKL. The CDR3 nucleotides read TGCGCCAGCAGCCTCCTGGTGGGGGGACTTTCCTCCTACGAGCAGTACTTC. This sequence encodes CASSLLVGGLSSYEQYF.

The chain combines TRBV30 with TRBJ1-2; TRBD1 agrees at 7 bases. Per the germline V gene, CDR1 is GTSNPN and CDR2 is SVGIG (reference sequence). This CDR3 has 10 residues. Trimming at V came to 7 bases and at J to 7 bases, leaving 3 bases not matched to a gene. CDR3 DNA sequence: TGTGCCTACGACAGGGCTGGCTACACCTTC. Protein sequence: CAYDRAGYTF.

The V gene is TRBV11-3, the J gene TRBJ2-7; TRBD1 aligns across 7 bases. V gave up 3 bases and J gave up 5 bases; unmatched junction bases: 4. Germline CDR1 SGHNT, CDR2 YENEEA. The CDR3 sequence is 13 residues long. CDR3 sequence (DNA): TGTGCCAGCAGCTTGTCCGGGACAGACGAGCAGTACTTC. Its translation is CASSLSGTDEQYF.

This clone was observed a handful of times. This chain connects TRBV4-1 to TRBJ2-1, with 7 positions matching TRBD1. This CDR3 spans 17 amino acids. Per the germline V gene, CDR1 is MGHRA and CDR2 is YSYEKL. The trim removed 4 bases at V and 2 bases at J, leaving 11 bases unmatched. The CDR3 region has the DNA TGCGCCAGCAGCCTTTGGACAGGAGTTTTCCCCTACAATGAGCAGTTCTTC. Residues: CASSLWTGVFPYNEQFF.

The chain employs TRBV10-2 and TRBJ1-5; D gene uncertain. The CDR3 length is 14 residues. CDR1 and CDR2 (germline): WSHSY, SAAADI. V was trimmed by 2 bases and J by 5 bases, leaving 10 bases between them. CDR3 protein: CASSELRPDQPQHF. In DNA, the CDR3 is TGCGCCAGCAGTGAGCTTCGTCCGGATCAGCCCCAGCATTTT.

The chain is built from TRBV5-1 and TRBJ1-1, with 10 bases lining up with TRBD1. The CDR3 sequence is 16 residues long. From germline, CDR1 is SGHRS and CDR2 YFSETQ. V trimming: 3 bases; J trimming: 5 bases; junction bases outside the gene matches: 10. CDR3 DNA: TGCGCCAGCAGCTCGAGCGCCGGGACAGGGGTAACTGAAGCTTTCTTT. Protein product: CASSSSAGTGVTEAFF.

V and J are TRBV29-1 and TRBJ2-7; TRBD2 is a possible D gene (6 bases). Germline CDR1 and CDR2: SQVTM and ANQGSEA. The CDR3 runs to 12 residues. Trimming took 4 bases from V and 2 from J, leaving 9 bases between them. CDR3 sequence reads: CSVVSGPYEQYF. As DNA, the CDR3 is TGCAGCGTTGTTAGCGGCCCCTACGAGCAGTACTTC.

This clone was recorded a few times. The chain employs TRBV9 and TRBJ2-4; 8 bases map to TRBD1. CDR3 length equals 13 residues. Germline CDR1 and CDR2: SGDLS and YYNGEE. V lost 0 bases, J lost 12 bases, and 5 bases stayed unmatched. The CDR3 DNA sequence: TGTGCCAGCAGCGTAGCTCTAACAGGGGGTCAGTACTTC. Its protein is CASSVALTGGQYF.

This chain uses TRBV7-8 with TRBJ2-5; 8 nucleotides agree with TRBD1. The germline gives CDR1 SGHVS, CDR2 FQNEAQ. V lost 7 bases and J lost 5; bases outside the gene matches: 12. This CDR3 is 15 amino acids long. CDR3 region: CASTSSPRGPETQYF. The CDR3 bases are TGTGCCAGCACCTCCTCCCCCAGGGGGCCGGAGACCCAGTACTTC.

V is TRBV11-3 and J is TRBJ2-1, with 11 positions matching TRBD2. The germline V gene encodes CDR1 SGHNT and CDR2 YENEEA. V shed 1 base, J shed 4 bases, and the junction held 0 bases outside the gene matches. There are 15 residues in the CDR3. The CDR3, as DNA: TGTGCCAGCAGCTTAGGACTAGCGGGGTACAATGAGCAGTTCTTC. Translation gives CASSLGLAGYNEQFF.

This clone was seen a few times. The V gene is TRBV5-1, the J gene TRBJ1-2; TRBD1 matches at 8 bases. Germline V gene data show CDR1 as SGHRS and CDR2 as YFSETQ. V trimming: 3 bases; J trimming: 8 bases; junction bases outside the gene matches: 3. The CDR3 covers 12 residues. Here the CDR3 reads CASSWTGQGYTF. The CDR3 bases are TGCGCCAGCAGCTGGACAGGGCAAGGCTACACCTTC.

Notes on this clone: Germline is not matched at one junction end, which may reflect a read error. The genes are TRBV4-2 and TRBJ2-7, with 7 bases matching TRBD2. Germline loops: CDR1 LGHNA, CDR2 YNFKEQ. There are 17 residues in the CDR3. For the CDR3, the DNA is TGTGCCAGCAGCCAAGATTCGCGGGGGTATGAGACCTACGAGCAGCACTTC. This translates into CASSQDSRGYETYEQHF.

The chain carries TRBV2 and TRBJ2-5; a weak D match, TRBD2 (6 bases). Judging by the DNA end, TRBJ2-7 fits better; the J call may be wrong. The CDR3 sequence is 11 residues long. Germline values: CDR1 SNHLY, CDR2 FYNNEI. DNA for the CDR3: TGTGCCAGCTGGGGACTCCACGAGCAGTACTTC. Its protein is CASWGLHEQYF.

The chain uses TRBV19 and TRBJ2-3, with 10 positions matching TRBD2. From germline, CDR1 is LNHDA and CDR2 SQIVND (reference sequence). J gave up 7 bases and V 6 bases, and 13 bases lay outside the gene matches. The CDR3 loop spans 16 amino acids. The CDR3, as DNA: TGTGCCAGTAGGGAGGCCCAGGGACTAGCGATGAATACGCAGTATTTT. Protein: CASREAQGLAMNTQYF.

The CDR3 sequence is CASSGVLAGVADTQYF. CDR3 coding DNA: TGTGCCAGCAGCGGGGTCCTAGCGGGAGTAGCAGATACGCAGTATTTT. V usage is TRBV9 and J usage is TRBJ2-3; 10 positions match TRBD2. The trim removed 3 bases at V and 4 bases at J, leaving 8 bases unmatched. Germline CDR1 reads SGDLS; CDR2 reads YYNGEE. The CDR3 runs 16 residues.

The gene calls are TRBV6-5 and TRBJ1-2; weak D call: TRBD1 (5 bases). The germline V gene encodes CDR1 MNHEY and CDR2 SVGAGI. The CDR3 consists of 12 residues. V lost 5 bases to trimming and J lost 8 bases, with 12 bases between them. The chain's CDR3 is CASSTPGGGYTF. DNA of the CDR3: TGTGCCAGCAGTACCCCCGGGGGGGGCTACACCTTC.

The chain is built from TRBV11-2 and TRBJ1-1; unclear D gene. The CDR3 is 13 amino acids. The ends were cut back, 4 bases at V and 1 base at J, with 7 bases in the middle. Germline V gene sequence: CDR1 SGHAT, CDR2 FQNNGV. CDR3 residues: CASSSDWNTEAFF. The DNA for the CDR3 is TGTGCCAGCAGCTCCGACTGGAACACTGAAGCTTTCTTT.

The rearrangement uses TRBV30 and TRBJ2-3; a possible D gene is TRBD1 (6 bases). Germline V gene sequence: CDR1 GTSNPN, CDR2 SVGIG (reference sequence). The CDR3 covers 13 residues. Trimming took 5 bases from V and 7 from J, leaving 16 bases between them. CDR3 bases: TGTGCCTGGGAGGGGGTACGTGGAAATACGCAGTATTTT. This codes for CAWEGVRGNTQYF.